These 21 T cell receptor beta chains were all obtained from the same sample, sequenced in a study of blood T cell repertoires in COVID-19. Method: immunoSEQ multiplex PCR; TCRdb's copy keeps in-frame clones and lacks some. Of about 270,000 clones detected, about 90% appear once; the ten largest clones hold 4.1%. The sample taken for sequencing was PBMCs or T cells enriched from blood (not recorded which). Every receptor here comes from a woman aged 25 to 39 with acute COVID-19.

The gene calls are TRBV28 and TRBJ2-7; 10 bases align to TRBD2. J was trimmed by 0 bases and V by 5 bases; bases with no gene match: 10. CDR3 length: 17 residues. Germline assignment: CDR1 MDHEN and CDR2 SYDVKM. The CDR3 loop is CASSQIAGGPNSYEQYF. DNA of the CDR3: TGTGCCAGCAGTCAAATAGCGGGAGGCCCGAACTCCTACGAGCAGTACTTC.

V is TRBV7-8 and J is TRBJ2-7; no clear D gene. The CDR3 runs to 15 residues. The germline V gene has CDR1 SGHVS and CDR2 FQNEAQ. V lost 2 bases and J lost 2, with 13 bases in between. The CDR3 is CASSLLETVTYEQYF. DNA of the CDR3: TGTGCCAGCAGCTTACTTGAGACTGTGACCTACGAGCAGTACTTC.

The J gene is TRBJ1-1, the V gene TRBV6-1; no firm D call. The V gene lost 2 bases and the J gene lost 7 bases, with 14 bases spanning the gap. The CDR3 totals 14 residues. From germline, CDR1 is MNHNS and CDR2 SASEGT. CDR3 residues: CASSENPGRGEAFF. CDR3 DNA: TGTGCCAGCAGTGAAAATCCGGGTCGGGGTGAAGCTTTCTTT.

The chain recombines TRBV28 with TRBJ1-2, with 7 bases identical to TRBD1. Losses at the gene ends were 1 base for V and 2 bases for J; bases not matched to a gene: 7. Germline V gives CDR1 MDHEN, CDR2 SYDVKM. The CDR3 covers 16 residues. CDR3 nucleotide sequence: TGTGCCAGCAGTTTATCCGGACAGGATGGCAACTATGGCTACACCTTC. It yields the protein CASSLSGQDGNYGYTF.

This rearrangement joins TRBV3-1 (or the pseudogene TRBV3-2) to TRBJ2-2; no clear D. Germline lookup yields CDR1 LGHDT and CDR2 YNNKEL (reference sequence). V lost 2 bases and J 0 bases, leaving 10 bases between the germline ends. The CDR3 has 16 amino acids. DNA for the CDR3: TGTGCCAGCAGCCAACATGGCGGAGCGAACACCGGGGAGCTGTTTTTT. Translated, it gives CASSQHGGANTGELFF.

V is TRBV7-2 and J is TRBJ2-7, with a possible D match to TRBD1 (5 bases). Trimming removed 2 bases from V and 4 bases from J, with 12 bases in between. The CDR3 is 14 amino acids. Per germline, CDR1 SGHTA and CDR2 FQGNSA. The CDR3: CASSLSRTSYEQYF. In DNA form, the CDR3 reads TGTGCCAGCAGCTTAAGTAGGACATCTTACGAGCAGTACTTC. Looking up the rest from reference TRBV7-2 and TRBJ2-7 gives the full variable domain: GAGVSQSPSNKVTEKGKDVELRCDPISGHTALYWYRQSLGQGLEFLIYFQGNSAPDKSGLPSDRFSAERTGGSVSTLTIQRTQQEDSAVYLCASSLSRTSYEQYFGPGTRLTVT.

The V call is TRBV2, the J call TRBJ1-1; the D is unclear. The CDR3 has 10 amino acids. The germline V and J ends were trimmed by 6 bases and 6 bases, with 5 bases remaining between them. Germline-derived CDR1 and CDR2 are SNHLY and FYNNEI. DNA of the CDR3: TGTGCCAGCAGGGACTCTGAAGCTTTCTTT. This gives the protein CASRDSEAFF.

The chain combines TRBV18 with TRBJ1-1; 8 positions match TRBD1. V shed 6 bases and J 1 base; nucleotides not matched to a gene: 4. Germline V gene lookup returns CDR1 KGHSH and CDR2 LQKENI. This CDR3 contains 14 residues. CDR3 bases: TGTGCCAGCTCTAACCAGGGGGCGAACACTGAAGCTTTCTTT. Amino acids: CASSNQGANTEAFF.

The chain links TRBV5-4 to TRBJ2-1, with 9 bases that match TRBD2. CDR3 length equals 17 residues. The V and J ends lost 4 bases and 6 bases, in that order; junction bases with no gene match: 14. From germline, CDR1 is SGHNT and CDR2 YYREEE (reference sequence). The CDR3 region has the DNA TGTGCCAGCAGCCCCCCGGCGGGGGGGGGCTTTGGCAATGAGCAGTTCTTC. Translation gives CASSPPAGGGFGNEQFF.

There are a few counts of this clone. The CDR3: CAWSVTFYGYTF. The CDR3 nucleotides read TGTGCCTGGAGTGTAACATTCTATGGCTACACCTTC. The chain is built from TRBV30 and TRBJ1-2; D is ambiguous. With 0 bases removed from V and 4 bases from J, the gap between germline ends came to 6 bases. This CDR3 contains 12 residues. Germline V gene data show CDR1 as GTSNPN and CDR2 as SVGIG (reference sequence).

This chain links TRBV5-1 with TRBJ2-1, with 10 bases that match TRBD2. Trimming cost V 2 bases and J 10 bases; bases outside gene matches: 9. Germline V gives CDR1 SGHRS, CDR2 YFSETQ. The CDR3 runs 15 residues. CDR3 in DNA: TGCGCCAGCAGCTTCGGAGTAGCGGGAGGACAGGAGCAGTTCTTC. It codes for CASSFGVAGGQEQFF. The full variable domain, its missing parts supplied by reference TRBV5-1 and TRBJ2-1, is KAGVTQTPRYLIKTRGQQVTLSCSPISGHRSVSWYQQTPGQGLQFLFEYFSETQRNKGNFPGRFSGRQFSNSRSEMNVSTLELGDSALYLCASSFGVAGGQEQFFGPGTRLTVL.

The rearrangement uses TRBV6-2 or TRBV6-3 and TRBJ1-1; D ambiguous. Trimming pared 3 bases from V and 0 bases from J, leaving 8 bases between. CDR3 length: 14 residues. Germline V gene lookup returns CDR1 MNHEY and CDR2 SVGEGT. The CDR3 DNA sequence: TGTGCCAGCAGTTATACCGGGATGAACACTGAAGCTTTCTTT. Protein: CASSYTGMNTEAFF.

The chain is built from TRBV9 and TRBJ1-1; D is possibly TRBD1 (5 bases). The ends were cut back, 6 bases at V and 1 base at J, with 7 bases in the middle. CDR1 is SGDLS and CDR2 is YYNGEE in the germline V gene. The CDR3 sequence is 12 residues long. Here the CDR3 reads CASNTGNTEAFF. The DNA of the CDR3 is TGTGCCAGCAACACAGGGAACACTGAAGCTTTCTTT.

This clone was found many times. This chain connects TRBV19 to TRBJ1-5; TRBD1 might be the D (5 bases). Deletions cut 3 bases from V and 7 bases from J, with 13 bases between. The CDR3 covers 14 residues. The germline V gene has CDR1 LNHDA and CDR2 SQIVND (reference sequence). CDR3 residues: CASSMGGEGQPQHF. The CDR3 DNA reads as TGTGCCAGTAGTATGGGAGGGGAGGGACAGCCCCAGCATTTT.

The chain is built from TRBV7-2 and TRBJ2-7, with TRBD2 as a possible D gene (6 bases). This CDR3 has 14 residues. V was trimmed by 3 bases and J by 2 bases, leaving 11 bases between them. Germline V lookup: CDR1 SGHTA, CDR2 FQGNSA. CDR3 nucleotides: TGTGCCAGCAGCTTGTGGGGGGTACCCTACGAGCAGTACTTC. The encoded protein is CASSLWGVPYEQYF.

Comments on this clone: The identical CDR3 is also encoded by other nucleotide sequences in the sample. The chain employs TRBV15 and TRBJ1-3, with 10 bases matching TRBD1. Germline CDR1 LNHNV, CDR2 YYDKDF (reference sequence). The CDR3 covers 15 residues. V shed 3 bases and J 1 base; nucleotides not matched to a gene: 0. The CDR3 DNA reads as TGTGCCACCAGCAGGGACAGGGGGTCTGGAAACACCATATATTTT. It yields the protein CATSRDRGSGNTIYF.

The gene calls are TRBV4-1 and TRBJ2-7, with 9 bases lining up with TRBD1. CDR1 is MGHRA and CDR2 is YSYEKL in the germline V gene. The CDR3 is 17 amino acids. The ends lost 0 bases at V and 0 bases at J; junction bases unmatched: 6. Here the CDR3 DNA reads TGCGCCAGCAGCCAAGATCTGGTGGGACAGGGCTCCTACGAGCAGTACTTC. This sequence encodes CASSQDLVGQGSYEQYF.

The chain uses TRBV5-1 and TRBJ2-7; 12 nucleotides line up with TRBD2. J gave up 7 bases and V 2 bases, and 7 bases lay outside the gene matches. This CDR3 is built from 15 residues. Per the germline V gene, CDR1 is SGHRS and CDR2 is YFSETQ. CDR3 coding DNA: TGCGCCAGCAGCTTCGTGACTAGCGGGAGCTGGGAGCAGTACTTC. It codes for CASSFVTSGSWEQYF.

The chain couples TRBV5-4 to TRBJ1-6; 9 bases are a match to TRBD1. Germline V gene data show CDR1 as SGHNT and CDR2 as YYREEE (reference sequence). V trimming: 2 bases; J trimming: 14 bases; junction bases outside the gene matches: 8. CDR3 length: 14 amino acids. The chain's CDR3 is CASSFGQGKGTLHF. The CDR3 coding sequence is TGTGCCAGCAGCTTCGGACAGGGGAAGGGAACCCTCCACTTT.

In regard to this clone: This CDR3 is also generated by other DNA sequences in the sample. The chain carries TRBV5-1 and TRBJ2-3, with 12 bases fitting TRBD2. Germline V lookup: CDR1 SGHRS, CDR2 YFSETQ. The CDR3 covers 17 residues. Unmatched junction bases numbered 5, after V lost 0 bases and J lost 3 bases. DNA of the CDR3: TGCGCCAGCAGCTTGGGCCTAGCGGGAGGGCCGACAGATACGCAGTATTTT. Its protein is CASSLGLAGGPTDTQYF.

This chain joins TRBV27 and TRBJ2-1; 10 bases fit TRBD2. The germline gives CDR1 MNHEY, CDR2 SMNVEV (reference sequence). This CDR3 has 16 amino acids. Germline trimming cut 4 bases from V and 4 bases from J; bases unmatched to any gene: 7. DNA for the CDR3: TGTGCCAGCAGTTCCATAGCGGGAGGCCCTTACAATGAGCAGTTCTTC. Amino acid sequence: CASSSIAGGPYNEQFF.